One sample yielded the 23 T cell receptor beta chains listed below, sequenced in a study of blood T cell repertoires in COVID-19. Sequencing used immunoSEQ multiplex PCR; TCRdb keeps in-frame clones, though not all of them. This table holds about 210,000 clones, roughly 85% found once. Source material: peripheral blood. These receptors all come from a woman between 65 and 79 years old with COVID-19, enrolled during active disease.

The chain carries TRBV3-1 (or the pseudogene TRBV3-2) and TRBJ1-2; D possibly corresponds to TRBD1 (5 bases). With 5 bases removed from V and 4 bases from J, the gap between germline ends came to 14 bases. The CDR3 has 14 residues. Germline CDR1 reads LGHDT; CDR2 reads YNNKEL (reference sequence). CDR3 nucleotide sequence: TGTGCCAGCAGCATAAGGGGCCTCACCTATGGCTACACCTTC. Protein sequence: CASSIRGLTYGYTF.

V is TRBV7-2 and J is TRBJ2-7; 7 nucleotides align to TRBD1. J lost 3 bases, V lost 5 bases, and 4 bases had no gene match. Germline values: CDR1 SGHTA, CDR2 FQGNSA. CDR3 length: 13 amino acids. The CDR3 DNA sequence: TGTGCCAGCAGCGACCGACAGGGCTACGAGCAGTACTTC. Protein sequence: CASSDRQGYEQYF.

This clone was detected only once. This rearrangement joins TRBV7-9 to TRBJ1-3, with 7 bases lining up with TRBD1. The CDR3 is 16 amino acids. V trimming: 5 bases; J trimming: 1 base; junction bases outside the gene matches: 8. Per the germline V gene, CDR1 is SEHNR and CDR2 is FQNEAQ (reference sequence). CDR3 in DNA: TGTGCCAGCAGCGCACGGGACAGACATTCTGGAAACACCATATATTTT. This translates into CASSARDRHSGNTIYF.

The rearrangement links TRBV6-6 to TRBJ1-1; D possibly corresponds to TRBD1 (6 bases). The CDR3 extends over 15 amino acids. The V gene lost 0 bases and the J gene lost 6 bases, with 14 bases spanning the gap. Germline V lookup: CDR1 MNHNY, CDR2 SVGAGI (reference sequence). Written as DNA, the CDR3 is TGTGCCAGCAGTTACTCGGCCAGGGGTGGCTCTGAAGCTTTCTTT. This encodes CASSYSARGGSEAFF.

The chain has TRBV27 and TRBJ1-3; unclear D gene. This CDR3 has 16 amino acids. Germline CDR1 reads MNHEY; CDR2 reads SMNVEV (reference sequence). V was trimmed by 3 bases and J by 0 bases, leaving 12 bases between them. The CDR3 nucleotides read TGTGCCAGCAGTTTTGTCAGATATTACTCTGGAAACACCATATATTTT. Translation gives CASSFVRYYSGNTIYF.

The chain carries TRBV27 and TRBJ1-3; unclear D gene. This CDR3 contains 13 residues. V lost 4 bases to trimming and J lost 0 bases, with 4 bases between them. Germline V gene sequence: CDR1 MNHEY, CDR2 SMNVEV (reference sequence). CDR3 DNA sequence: TGTGCCAGCAGTTCCTTCTCTGGAAACACCATATATTTT. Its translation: CASSSFSGNTIYF.

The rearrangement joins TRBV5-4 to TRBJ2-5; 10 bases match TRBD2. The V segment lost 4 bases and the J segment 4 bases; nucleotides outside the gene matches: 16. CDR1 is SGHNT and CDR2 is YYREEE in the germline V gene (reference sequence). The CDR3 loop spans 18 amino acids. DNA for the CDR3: TGTGCCAGCAGCGGTAGAGGCCTAGCGGGGGCGTCCCCAGAGACCCAGTACTTC. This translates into CASSGRGLAGASPETQYF.

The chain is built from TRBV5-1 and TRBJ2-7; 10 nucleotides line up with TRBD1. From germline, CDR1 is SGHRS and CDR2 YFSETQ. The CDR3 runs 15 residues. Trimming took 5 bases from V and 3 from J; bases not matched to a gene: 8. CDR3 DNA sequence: TGCGCCAGCAGACCGGGGGGACAGGGGTACTACGAGCAGTACTTC. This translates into CASRPGGQGYYEQYF. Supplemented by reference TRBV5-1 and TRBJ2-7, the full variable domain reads KAGVTQTPRYLIKTRGQQVTLSCSPISGHRSVSWYQQTPGQGLQFLFEYFSETQRNKGNFPGRFSGRQFSNSRSEMNVSTLELGDSALYLCASRPGGQGYYEQYFGPGTRLTVT.

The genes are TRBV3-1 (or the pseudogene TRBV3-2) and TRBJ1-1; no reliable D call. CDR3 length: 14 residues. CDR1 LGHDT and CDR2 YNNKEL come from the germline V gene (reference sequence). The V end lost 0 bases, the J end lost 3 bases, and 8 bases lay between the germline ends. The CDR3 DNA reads TGTGCCAGCAGCCAAGATTTCCCGTACACTGAAGCTTTCTTT. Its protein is CASSQDFPYTEAFF.

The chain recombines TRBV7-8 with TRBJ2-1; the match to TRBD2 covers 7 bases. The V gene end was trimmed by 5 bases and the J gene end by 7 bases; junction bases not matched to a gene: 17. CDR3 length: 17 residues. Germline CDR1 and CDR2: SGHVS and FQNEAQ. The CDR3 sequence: CASSLPYGGWGGNEQFF. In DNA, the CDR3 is TGTGCCAGCAGCCTCCCCTATGGAGGGTGGGGGGGGAATGAGCAGTTCTTC.

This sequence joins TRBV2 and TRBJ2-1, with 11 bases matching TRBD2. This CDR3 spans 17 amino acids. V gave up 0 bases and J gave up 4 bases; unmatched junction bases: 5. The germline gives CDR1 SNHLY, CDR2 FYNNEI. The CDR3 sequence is CASSEALRLAGYNEQFF. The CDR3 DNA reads TGTGCCAGCAGTGAAGCTCTTAGACTAGCGGGGTACAATGAGCAGTTCTTC. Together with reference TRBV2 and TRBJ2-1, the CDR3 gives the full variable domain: EPEVTQTPSHQVTQMGQEVILRCVPISNHLYFYWYRQILGQKVEFLVSFYNNEISEKSEIFDDQFSVERPDGSNFTLKIRSTKLEDSAMYFCASSEALRLAGYNEQFFGPGTRLTVL.

This CDR3 is CASSSHRGIYGYTF. CDR3 in DNA: TGTGCCAGCAGTTCCCACAGGGGTATCTATGGCTACACCTTC. The chain couples TRBV6-2 or TRBV6-3 to TRBJ1-2, with 7 bases lining up with TRBD1. Germline CDR1 reads MNHEY; CDR2 reads SVGEGT. J gave up 4 bases and V 4 bases, and 6 bases lay outside the gene matches. There are 14 residues in the CDR3.

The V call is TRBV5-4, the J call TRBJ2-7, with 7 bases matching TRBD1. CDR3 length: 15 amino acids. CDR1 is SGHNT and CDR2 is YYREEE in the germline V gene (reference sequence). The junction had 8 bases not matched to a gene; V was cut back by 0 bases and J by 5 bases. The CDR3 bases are TGTGCCAGCAGCTTGGAACAGGGGAATGTGGACGAGCAGTACTTC. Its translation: CASSLEQGNVDEQYF.

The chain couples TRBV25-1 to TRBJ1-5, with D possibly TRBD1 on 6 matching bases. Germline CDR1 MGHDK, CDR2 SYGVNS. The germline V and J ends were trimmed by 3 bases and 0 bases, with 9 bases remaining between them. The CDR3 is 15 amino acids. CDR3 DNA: TGTGCCAGCAGTGACGGACAGAATAGCAATCAGCCCCAGCATTTT. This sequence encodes CASSDGQNSNQPQHF.

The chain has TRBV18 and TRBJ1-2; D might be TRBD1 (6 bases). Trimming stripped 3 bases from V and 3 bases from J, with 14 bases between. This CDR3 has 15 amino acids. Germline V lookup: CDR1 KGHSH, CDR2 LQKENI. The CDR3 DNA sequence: TGTGCCAGCTCACCCGAGACAGGTCTTGACTATGGCTACACCTTC. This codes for CASSPETGLDYGYTF.

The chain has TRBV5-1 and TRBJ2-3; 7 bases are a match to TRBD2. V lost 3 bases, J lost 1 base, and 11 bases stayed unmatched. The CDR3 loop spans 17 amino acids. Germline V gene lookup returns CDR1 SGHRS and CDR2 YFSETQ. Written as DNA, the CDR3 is TGCGCCAGCAGCTCTCAAGGGACTACCACGGGCACAGATACGCAGTATTTT. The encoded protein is CASSSQGTTTGTDTQYF.

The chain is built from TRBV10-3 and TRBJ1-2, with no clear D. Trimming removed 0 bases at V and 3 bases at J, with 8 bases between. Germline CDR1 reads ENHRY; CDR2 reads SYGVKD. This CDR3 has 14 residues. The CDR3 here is CAISESPVHYGYTF. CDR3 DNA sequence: TGTGCCATCAGTGAGTCGCCGGTCCACTATGGCTACACCTTC.

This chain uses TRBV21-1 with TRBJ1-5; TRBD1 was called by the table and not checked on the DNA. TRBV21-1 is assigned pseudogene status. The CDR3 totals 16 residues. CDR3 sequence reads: CASSKGQGYSNQPQHF. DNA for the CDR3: TGTGCCAGCAGCAAAGGCCAGGGCTATAGCAATCAGCCCCAGCATTTT.

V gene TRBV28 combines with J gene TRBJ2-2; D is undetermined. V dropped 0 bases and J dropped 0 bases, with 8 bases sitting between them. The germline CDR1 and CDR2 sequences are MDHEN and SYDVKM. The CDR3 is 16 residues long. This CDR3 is CASSLWTNANTGELFF. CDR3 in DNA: TGTGCCAGCAGTTTATGGACAAACGCGAACACCGGGGAGCTGTTTTTT.

CDR3 sequence: CASSQAQARGYTF. CDR3 bases: TGTGCCAGCAGCCAAGCCCAGGCCCGTGGCTACACCTTC. The chain couples TRBV14 to TRBJ1-2, with no clear D. V gave up 1 base and J gave up 7 bases, with 10 bases separating them. The CDR3 is 13 residues long. CDR1 and CDR2 from the germline V gene are SGHDN and FVKESK.

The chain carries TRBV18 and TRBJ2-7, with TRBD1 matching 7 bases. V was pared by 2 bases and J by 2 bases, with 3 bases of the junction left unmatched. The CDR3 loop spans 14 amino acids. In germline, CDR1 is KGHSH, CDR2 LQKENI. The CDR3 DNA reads TGTGCCAGCTCACCAGGCAGGGGGACCTACGAGCAGTACTTC. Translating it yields CASSPGRGTYEQYF.

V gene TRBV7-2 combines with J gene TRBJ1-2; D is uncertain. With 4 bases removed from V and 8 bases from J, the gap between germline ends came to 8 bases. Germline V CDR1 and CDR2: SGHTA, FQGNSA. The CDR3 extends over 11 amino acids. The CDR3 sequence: CASSSRLGYTF. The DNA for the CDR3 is TGTGCCAGCAGCTCTAGACTGGGCTACACCTTC.

As DNA, the CDR3 is TGTGCCAGCAACCGATACAGGGAAGGGGGAATAACTGAAGCTTTCTTT. This gives the protein CASNRYREGGITEAFF. This chain links TRBV5-6 with TRBJ1-1; a weak D match, TRBD1 (6 bases). V lost 6 bases and J lost 5, with 23 bases in between. Germline V lookup: CDR1 SGHDT, CDR2 YYEEEE. The CDR3 has 16 amino acids.